The 20 T cell receptor beta chains below all came from one sample that was sequenced in a study of shared clonotypes between healthy human individuals (dated by TCRdb to 2018 to 2020). The method was the immunoSEQ multiplex PCR assay. The source is immuneACCESS, and TCRdb retained only in-frame sequences with V and J called. Part of the clones is not carried over; for the studies checked, unresolved V genes explain less than half of this, and the remainder is unexplained. The sample has 2,500,000 or so clones on record, approximately 93% of them singletons. Roughly 0.39% of the sample goes to the ten largest clones. Sequencing input: naive CD4+ T cells from PBMCs. Taken with the paper, the label for cell subset or site translates to: CD45RA+ positively selected. The origin of the receptors is a man aged 18 to 29 in good health. Some clones in this sample may be carry-over from other donors' samples.

Details on this clone: Other DNA sequences in this specimen translate into the identical CDR3. The chain links TRBV28 to TRBJ1-4, with D uncertain. V was shortened by 5 bases and J by 6 bases, with 10 bases between the two germline ends. This CDR3 contains 13 residues. CDR1 and CDR2 (germline): MDHEN, SYDVKM. This CDR3 is CASSLAGDEKLFF. The CDR3 DNA follows: TGTGCCAGCAGTCTAGCTGGGGATGAAAAACTGTTTTTT.

A note on this clone: Other DNA sequences in this sample translate to the same CDR3. The chain carries TRBV5-1 and TRBJ1-1, with D perhaps matching TRBD1 (5 bases). The CDR3 runs 15 residues. V lost 0 bases, J lost 2 bases, and 11 bases lay in between. The germline CDR1 and CDR2 sequences are SGHRS and YFSETQ. CDR3 protein: CASSLVGGSNTEAFF. CDR3 coding DNA: TGCGCCAGCAGCTTGGTGGGGGGTTCAAACACTGAAGCTTTCTTT.

The chain combines TRBV10-3 with TRBJ1-3; the match to TRBD1 covers 7 bases. V lost 6 bases, J lost 0 bases, and 5 bases stayed unmatched. The V gene's germline CDR1 is ENHRY and CDR2 SYGVKD. The CDR3 totals 15 residues. The CDR3 nucleotides are TGTGCCATCAGAGGAACAGGGGCCTCTGGAAACACCATATATTTT. Protein: CAIRGTGASGNTIYF.

J is TRBJ2-1 and V is TRBV11-3, with 8 bases identical to TRBD2. The CDR3 has 12 amino acids. With V trimmed by 5 bases and J by 7 bases, 1 base remained unmatched. Germline V gives CDR1 SGHNT, CDR2 YENEEA. The CDR3 reads CASSTGGNEQFF. The CDR3 DNA is TGTGCCAGCAGCACGGGGGGGAATGAGCAGTTCTTC.

The gene calls are TRBV5-6 and TRBJ2-5; no clear D gene. CDR1 is SGHDT, CDR2 YYEEEE, per germline. The CDR3 covers 12 residues. Trimming removed 3 bases from V and 5 bases from J, with 8 bases in between. The CDR3, as DNA: TGTGCCAGCAGCTACAGAGGCGAGACCCAGTACTTC. Amino acid sequence: CASSYRGETQYF.

Details on this clone: The sample holds other DNA sequences that translate to the same CDR3. CDR3 sequence (DNA): TGCGCCAGCAGCTTGTTGGCAACGAACACCGGGGAGCTGTTTTTT. Translated, it gives CASSLLATNTGELFF. This rearrangement joins TRBV5-1 to TRBJ2-2, with D unresolved. The V end lost 1 base, the J end lost 0 bases, and 7 bases lay between the germline ends. Germline assignment: CDR1 SGHRS and CDR2 YFSETQ. The CDR3 contains 15 residues.

This chain connects TRBV7-9 to TRBJ2-3, with D tentatively TRBD2 (6 bases). Germline V lookup: CDR1 SEHNR, CDR2 FQNEAQ (reference sequence). The CDR3 extends over 14 amino acids. V gave up 11 bases and J gave up 0 bases, with 15 bases separating them. CDR3 sequence reads: CAGRTTSSTDTQYF. The DNA of the CDR3 is TGTGCCGGGCGGACTACTTCTAGCACAGATACGCAGTATTTT.

The genes are TRBV6-5 and TRBJ2-3, with TRBD2 matching over 11 bases. The germline V gene has CDR1 MNHEY and CDR2 SVGAGI. V gave up 4 bases and J gave up 0 bases; unmatched junction bases: 3. The CDR3 is 16 residues long. The CDR3, as DNA: TGTGCCAGCAGTTCCGGGACTAGCGGCAGCACAGATACGCAGTATTTT. Translating it yields CASSSGTSGSTDTQYF.

This clone has just a few counts. The chain joins TRBV28 to TRBJ1-4; no clear D. In germline, CDR1 is MDHEN, CDR2 SYDVKM. V lost 8 bases, J lost 4 bases, and 14 bases lay in between. CDR3 size: 14 residues. This CDR3 is CASARQGFNEKLFF. The CDR3 DNA reads as TGTGCCAGCGCCCGACAAGGGTTTAATGAAAAACTGTTTTTT.

This chain connects TRBV6-5 to TRBJ2-3; 7 positions agree with TRBD1. V trimming: 0 bases; J trimming: 2 bases; junction bases outside the gene matches: 5. The CDR3 consists of 16 residues. CDR1 is MNHEY, CDR2 SVGAGI, per germline. CDR3: CASSYSRDSLTDTQYF. The CDR3 DNA is TGTGCCAGCAGTTACTCGAGGGACAGCCTCACAGATACGCAGTATTTT.

The V gene is TRBV19, the J gene TRBJ2-5; D is unresolved. The better agreement between TRBJ2-7 and the DNA end casts doubt on the J call. CDR3 size: 12 residues. CDR1 is LNHDA, CDR2 SQIVND, per germline (reference sequence). The CDR3 sequence is CASSSRTTEQYF. DNA for the CDR3: TGTGCCAGTAGTAGCAGGACGACCGAGCAGTACTTC.

This rearrangement joins TRBV7-3 to TRBJ2-1, with 8 bases matching TRBD2. V gave up 5 bases and J gave up 10 bases; unmatched junction bases: 16. This CDR3 has 16 amino acids. CDR1 and CDR2 (germline): SGHTA, FQGTGA. Here the CDR3 DNA reads TGTGCCAGCAGCCCCATCTCCGGACTAGCAGGCGGGGAGCAGTTCTTC. Its translation: CASSPISGLAGGEQFF.

The chain is built from TRBV6-5 and TRBJ2-1, with 9 nucleotides matching TRBD2. The J segment lost 13 bases and the V segment lost 5 bases, leaving 6 bases of the junction unmatched. CDR1 and CDR2 (germline): MNHEY, SVGAGI. CDR3 length: 12 amino acids. CDR3 in DNA: TGTGCCAGCAGTGCGTCTAGCGGGAACCAGTTCTTC. Its translation: CASSASSGNQFF.

The rearrangement joins TRBV5-4 to TRBJ2-7, with 9 bases identical to TRBD1. The CDR3 is 16 amino acids. The junction had 8 bases not matched to a gene; V was cut back by 0 bases and J by 4 bases. Looked up from germline, CDR1 is SGHNT and CDR2 is YYREEE (reference sequence). As DNA, the CDR3 is TGTGCCAGCAGCTTGGCCTCTATGGACAGGGGATACGAGCAGTACTTC. Translating gives CASSLASMDRGYEQYF.

This chain uses TRBV6-4 with TRBJ1-1; a possible D gene is TRBD1 (5 bases). Germline V gene sequence: CDR1 MRHNA, CDR2 SNTAGT. The CDR3 runs 13 residues. The V gene lost 3 bases and the J gene lost 1 base, with 6 bases spanning the gap. The CDR3 loop is CASSETANTEAFF. The CDR3, as DNA: TGTGCCAGCAGTGAGACAGCGAACACTGAAGCTTTCTTT.

The count of this clone is one. The chain combines TRBV7-9 with TRBJ2-1, with TRBD2 matching over 7 bases. Trimming removed 2 bases from V and 6 bases from J; junction bases left unmatched: 13. The CDR3 contains 17 residues. From germline, CDR1 is SEHNR and CDR2 FQNEAQ (reference sequence). As DNA, the CDR3 is TGTGCCAGCAGCTTATCACAAGGGAGGGCAACCGTCAATGAGCAGTTCTTC. This sequence encodes CASSLSQGRATVNEQFF.

The V gene is TRBV27, the J gene TRBJ1-1; D uncertain. V dropped 7 bases and J dropped 6 bases, with 18 bases sitting between them. CDR3 length: 14 amino acids. CDR1 is MNHEY, CDR2 SMNVEV, per germline (reference sequence). CDR3 sequence (DNA): TGTGCCAGCATTGCCTGGGTCCAGATGGCTGAAGCTTTCTTT. Translated: CASIAWVQMAEAFF.

V is TRBV5-6 and J is TRBJ1-1; TRBD1 matches at 9 bases. This CDR3 comprises 14 residues. Trimming at V came to 4 bases and at J to 7 bases, leaving 8 bases not matched to a gene. Germline CDR1 is SGHDT and CDR2 is YYEEEE. Here the CDR3 reads CASSLYDRGGEAFF. CDR3 sequence (DNA): TGTGCCAGCAGCCTTTACGACAGGGGGGGTGAAGCTTTCTTT.

V usage is TRBV4-1 and J usage is TRBJ1-4, with 7 positions matching TRBD1. The V gene's germline CDR1 is MGHRA and CDR2 YSYEKL. With V trimmed by 4 bases and J by 8 bases, 10 bases remained unmatched. This CDR3 contains 15 residues. This chain's CDR3 is CASSRRQGGGEKLFF. CDR3 nucleotide sequence: TGCGCCAGCAGCCGACGCCAGGGGGGAGGCGAAAAACTGTTTTTT.

This chain connects TRBV19 to TRBJ2-2, with D possibly TRBD2 on 6 matching bases. The CDR3 has 15 residues. V was cut by 6 bases and J by 6 bases, with 17 bases left in between. Germline V gene sequence: CDR1 LNHDA, CDR2 SQIVND (reference sequence). As DNA, the CDR3 is TGTGCCAGTAGCCCCACCCTCGGGGGATCCGGGGAGCTGTTTTTT. It specifies CASSPTLGGSGELFF.